This T cell receptor beta chain was profiled in a study of T-cell memory formation after mild COVID-19. This clonotype was detected many times. V was shortened by 8 bases and J by 2 bases, with 16 bases between the two germline ends. The CDR3 covers 15 residues. CDR1 and CDR2 (germline): KGHSH, LQKENI. Each CDR3 protein gets one entry after TCRdb re-called the 5' RACE reads with MiXCR. The table has 350,000 to 450,000 distinct CDR3 sequences, 20% to 30% seen once. Sequencing was done on a sample of PBMCs or a T cell subset sorted from them (not recorded which). This rearrangement joins TRBV18 to TRBJ1-5; D may be TRBD1 (6 bases). The TCR comes from an adult woman who had mild COVID-19 (a few samples of this study predate the infection). Cell type and time point are not known. The CDR3 loop reads CASSPQGGGNQPQHF. As DNA, the CDR3 is TGTGCCAGCAGCCCCCAAGGGGGGGGCAATCAGCCCCAGCATTTT.